This TCR beta chain was identified during a study of blood T cell repertoires in COVID-19. The CDR3 loop spans 15 amino acids. The germline V gene encodes CDR1 SGHTA and CDR2 FQGTGA. V lost 0 bases and J lost 3, with 9 bases in between. The method was immunoSEQ multiplex PCR; TCRdb's version includes in-frame clones alone and lacks a portion of them. The sample contains around 400,000 clones, roughly 86% of which appear only once. Specimen: peripheral blood. V gene TRBV7-3 combines with J gene TRBJ2-1; a weak D match, TRBD2 (5 bases). The receptor's source is a woman between 55 and 75 years old with COVID-19, enrolled during active disease. The CDR3 region has the DNA TGTGCCAGCAGCTTAACGAGGGAAGACTACAATGAGCAGTTCTTC. This gives the protein CASSLTREDYNEQFF.